This is a list of T cell receptor beta chains from one sample in a study of high-grade serous ovarian cancer treatment subgroups. Method: immunoSEQ multiplex PCR; TCRdb's copy keeps in-frame clones and lacks some. The profile covers about 5,500 clones, with about 78% appearing a single time and around 9% taken by the ten largest. Sample: tumor tissue. All receptors come from a human donor with high-grade serous ovarian cancer. Each CDR3 is given with its conserved first and last residue. The D gene is left open where the match is weak. Clone size is shown for a subset of rows, as once, few, many or a class of expanded clone.

D,size,J,V,DNA,CDR3
NA,NA,TRBJ1-2,TRBV7-9,TGTGCCAGCAGCTTAGTCTCGGATGGGAACTATGGCTACACCTTC,CASSLVSDGNYGYTF
TRBD1,NA,TRBJ1-2,TRBV5-1,TGCGCCAGCAGATCGAGCCCCGACAGGGAGGCAAATGGCTACACCTTC,CASRSSPDREANGYTF
NA,NA,TRBJ2-4,TRBV19,TGTGCCAGTAGTATCGGACTAGCCAAAAACATTCAGTACTTC,CASSIGLAKNIQYF
NA,NA,TRBJ1-2,TRBV19,TGTGCCAGTAGTTCGGGGGACACCCACTATGGCTACACCTTC,CASSSGDTHYGYTF
NA,NA,TRBJ2-2,TRBV9,TGTGCCAGCAGCCGGGTGTTGGGGAACACCGGGGAGCTGTTTTTT,CASSRVLGNTGELFF
NA,NA,TRBJ2-7,TRBV27,TGTGCCAGCAGTCTTAGCGGGACAGGTCCCTACGAGCAGTACTTC,CASSLSGTGPYEQYF
NA,NA,TRBJ2-5,TRBV6-1,TGTGCCAGCAGTGAAGGGAGAGGGTACCAAGAGACCCAGTACTTC,CASSEGRGYQETQYF
NA,NA,TRBJ1-2,TRBV7-3,TGTGCCAGCAGCTCTCCAGGGGAGGGCTATGGCTACACCTTC,CASSSPGEGYGYTF
NA,NA,TRBJ2-3,TRBV19,TGTGCCAGTAGTACTCCTGGGGTGAGCTTGGACACAGATACGCAGTATTTT,CASSTPGVSLDTDTQYF
TRBD1,NA,TRBJ2-3,TRBV2,TGTGCCAGCAGTGAATGGCAGGGGGCCGGCACAGATACGCAGTATTTT,CASSEWQGAGTDTQYF
NA,NA,TRBJ2-7,TRBV7-2,TGTGCCAGCAGCTGGGACGGCGGCTCCTACGAGCAGTACTTC,CASSWDGGSYEQYF
TRBD1,NA,TRBJ2-5,TRBV6-5,TGTGCCAGCAGTTACGGGGACAGACAAGAGACCCAGTACTTC,CASSYGDRQETQYF
NA,medium-sized,TRBJ2-7,TRBV2,TGTGCCAGCAGTGAAGACACCAACTACGAGCAGTACTTC,CASSEDTNYEQYF
NA,few,TRBJ1-2,TRBV6-5,TGTGCCAGCAGAGGAGGGTTGGAGGATGGCTACACCTTC,CASRGGLEDGYTF
NA,NA,TRBJ1-4,TRBV30,TGTGCCTGGAGCGCAGGGGTGTCGGAAAAACTGTTTTTT,CAWSAGVSEKLFF
TRBD1,NA,TRBJ1-1,TRBV4-3,TGCGCCAGCAGCCAAGGGACAGGGCGGGAGGACACTGAAGCTTTCTTT,CASSQGTGREDTEAFF
NA,NA,TRBJ1-4,TRBV30,TGTGCCTGGAGTCCCCCCGGGACCCCTAATGAAAAACTGTTTTTT,CAWSPPGTPNEKLFF